Below are 6 T cell receptor beta chains sequenced from a single sample in a study of cytomegalovirus exposure and HLA in healthy donors. Primers included in the PCR were 60 Vbeta and 13 Jbeta primers. Some clones are missing from TCRdb's copy, which holds only in-frame ones; the method was immunoSEQ multiplex PCR. The sample has 210,000 or so clones; over 80% are singletons. The material sequenced was PBMCs. The receptors come from a boy aged 2 to 9 in good health and CMV-seronegative.

This sequence joins TRBV28 and TRBJ1-2, with 7 bases matching TRBD1. Germline CDR1 is MDHEN and CDR2 is SYDVKM. CDR3 length: 15 residues. After removal of 3 bases from V and 5 bases from J, the junction contained 9 bases not matched to a gene. CDR3 loop: CASSFGQALAYGYTF. The DNA for the CDR3 is TGTGCCAGCAGTTTTGGACAGGCTCTGGCGTATGGCTACACCTTC.

J is TRBJ2-7 and V is TRBV5-1; D not resolved. This CDR3 is 14 amino acids long. Per germline, CDR1 SGHRS and CDR2 YFSETQ. Trimming left V 1 base short and J 2 bases short, with 10 bases between. The CDR3 spells CASSLIKKPYEQYF. The DNA of the CDR3 is TGCGCCAGCAGCTTGATCAAAAAGCCCTACGAGCAGTACTTC.

The table lists this clone with a few counts. V and J are TRBV9 and TRBJ2-7, with 7 bases fitting TRBD1. The trim removed 4 bases at V and 3 bases at J, leaving 1 base unmatched. Germline V lookup: CDR1 SGDLS, CDR2 YYNGEE. The CDR3 is 12 amino acids. The DNA of the CDR3 is TGTGCCAGCAGCCCAGGGGGCTACGAGCAGTACTTC. As protein: CASSPGGYEQYF.

This rearrangement joins TRBV6-6 to TRBJ2-3; 8 nucleotides agree with TRBD2. CDR3 size: 15 residues. Trimming at V came to 3 bases and at J to 2 bases, leaving 4 bases not matched to a gene. CDR1 and CDR2 (germline): MNHNY, SVGAGI (reference sequence). CDR3 residues: CASSYGGRPTDTQYF. CDR3 bases: TGTGCCAGCAGTTATGGCGGGAGGCCCACAGATACGCAGTATTTT.

The V gene is TRBV4-1, the J gene TRBJ2-5; 8 bases are shared with TRBD2. There are 15 residues in the CDR3. V was clipped by 0 bases and J by 3 bases; unmatched bases: 3. Germline V gives CDR1 MGHRA, CDR2 YSYEKL. The CDR3 sequence is CASSQELTSEETQYF. The DNA for the CDR3 is TGCGCCAGCAGCCAAGAGCTGACTAGCGAAGAGACCCAGTACTTC.

The V call is TRBV9, the J call TRBJ2-1; 10 positions agree with TRBD2. The CDR3 length is 15 residues. The ends lost 5 bases at V and 4 bases at J; junction bases unmatched: 6. Germline V gene sequence: CDR1 SGDLS, CDR2 YYNGEE. The CDR3 coding sequence is TGTGCCAGCAGTTCCGGGACTAGCGTATACAATGAGCAGTTCTTC. Protein product: CASSSGTSVYNEQFF.